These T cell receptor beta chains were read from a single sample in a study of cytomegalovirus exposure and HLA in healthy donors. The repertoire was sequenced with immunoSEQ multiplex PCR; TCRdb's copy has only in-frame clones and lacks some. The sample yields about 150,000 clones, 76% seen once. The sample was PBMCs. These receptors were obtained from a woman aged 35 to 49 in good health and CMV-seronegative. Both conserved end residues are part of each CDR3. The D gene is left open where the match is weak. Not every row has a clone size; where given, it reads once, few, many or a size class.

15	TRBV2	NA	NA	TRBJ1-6	CASSETAAGDSPLHF	TGTGCCAGCAGTGAAACGGCGGCAGGGGATTCACCCCTCCACTTT
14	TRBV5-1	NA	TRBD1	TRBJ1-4	CASSPGQANEKLFF	TGCGCCAGCAGCCCAGGACAGGCTAATGAAAAACTGTTTTTT
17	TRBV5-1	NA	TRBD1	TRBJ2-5	CASRDDRGPMREETQYF	TGCGCCAGCAGGGATGACAGGGGACCAATGAGGGAGGAGACCCAGTACTTC
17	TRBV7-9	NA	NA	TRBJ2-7	CASSLAWEATMAYEQYF	TGTGCCAGCAGCTTAGCTTGGGAGGCGACTATGGCCTACGAGCAGTACTTC
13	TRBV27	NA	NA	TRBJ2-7	CASSTYTGSEQYF	TGTGCCAGCAGTACCTACACAGGGAGCGAGCAGTACTTC
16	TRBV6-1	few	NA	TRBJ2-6	CASSELSGFGANVLTF	TGTGCCAGCAGTGAACTCTCGGGGTTCGGGGCCAACGTCCTGACTTTC
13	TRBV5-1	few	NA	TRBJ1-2	CASSLGGVDGYTF	TGCGCCAGCAGCTTGGGGGGCGTCGATGGCTACACCTTC
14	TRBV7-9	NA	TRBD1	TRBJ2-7	CASSSRGTGGEQYF	TGTGCCAGCAGCTCCCGAGGGACAGGGGGCGAGCAGTACTTC
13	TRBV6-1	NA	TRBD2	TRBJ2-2	CAANGGDTGELFF	TGTGCCGCAAACGGGGGGGACACCGGGGAGCTGTTTTTT
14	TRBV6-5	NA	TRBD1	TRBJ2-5	CASSKDRGQETQYF	TGTGCCAGCAGTAAGGACAGGGGCCAAGAGACCCAGTACTTC
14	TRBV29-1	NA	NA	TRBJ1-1	CSVERRGGNTEAFF	TGCAGCGTTGAACGTAGGGGAGGCAACACTGAAGCTTTCTTT
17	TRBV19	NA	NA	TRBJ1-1	CASTHQRGAGAKTEAFF	TGTGCCAGTACCCACCAACGGGGGGCGGGGGCGAAAACTGAAGCTTTCTTT
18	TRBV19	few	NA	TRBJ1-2	CASTTLRTEGIHNYGYTF	TGTGCCAGTACCACTTTGCGGACGGAGGGGATACATAACTATGGCTACACCTTC
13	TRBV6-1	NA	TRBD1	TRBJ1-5	CASMGQTRQPQHF	TGTGCCAGCATGGGACAGACGCGTCAGCCCCAGCATTTT
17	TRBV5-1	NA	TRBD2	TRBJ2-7	CASSLPERLAGGLEQYF	TGCGCCAGCAGCTTGCCCGAACGACTAGCGGGAGGCCTTGAGCAGTACTTC
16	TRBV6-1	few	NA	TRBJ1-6	CASSEARALVNSPLHF	TGTGCCAGCAGTGAAGCGAGGGCCCTCGTAAATTCACCCCTCCACTTT
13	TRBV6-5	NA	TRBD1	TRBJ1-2	CASTRGTGKGYTF	TGTGCCAGCACCCGCGGGACAGGGAAAGGCTACACCTTC
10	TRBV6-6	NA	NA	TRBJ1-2	CASSSYGYTF	TGTGCCAGCAGCTCTTATGGCTACACCTTC
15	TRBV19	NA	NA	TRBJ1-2	CASSNWDNENYGYTF	TGTGCCAGTAGTAATTGGGACAATGAGAACTATGGCTACACCTTC
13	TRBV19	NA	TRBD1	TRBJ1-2	CASRNQGADGYTF	TGTGCCAGTAGGAATCAGGGGGCCGATGGCTACACCTTC
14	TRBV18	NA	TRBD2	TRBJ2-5	CASSTGTTQETQYF	TGTGCCAGCTCCACCGGGACTACTCAAGAGACCCAGTACTTC
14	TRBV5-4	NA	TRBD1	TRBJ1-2	CASRTGTESYGYTF	TGTGCCAGCAGAACCGGGACAGAGTCCTATGGCTACACCTTC
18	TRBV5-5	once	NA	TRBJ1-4	CASSPWGQSTSTNEKLFF	TGTGCCAGCAGCCCCTGGGGACAATCAACTTCAACTAATGAAAAACTGTTTTTT
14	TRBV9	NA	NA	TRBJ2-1	CASSVADYEFAQFF	TGTGCCAGCAGCGTAGCGGACTACGAATTCGCGCAGTTCTTC
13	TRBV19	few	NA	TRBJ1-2	CASSIAASYGYTF	TGTGCCAGTAGTATTGCGGCAAGCTATGGCTACACCTTC
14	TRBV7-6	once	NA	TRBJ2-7	CASSLGYTRDEQYF	TGTGCCAGCAGCCTCGGGTATACTAGGGACGAGCAGTACTTC
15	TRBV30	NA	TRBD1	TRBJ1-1	CAWSAQGRLRTEAFF	TGTGCCTGGAGTGCACAGGGGCGACTAAGAACTGAAGCTTTCTTT
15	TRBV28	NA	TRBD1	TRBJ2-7	CASSLPGTVLYEQYF	TGTGCCAGCAGTTTACCCGGGACAGTTCTCTACGAGCAGTACTTC
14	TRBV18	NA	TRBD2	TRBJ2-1	CASSKAGGANEQFF	TGTGCCAGCTCAAAGGCGGGAGGGGCCAATGAGCAGTTCTTC
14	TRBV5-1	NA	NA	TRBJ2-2	CASSLEPNTGELFF	TGCGCCAGCAGCTTGGAGCCGAACACCGGGGAGCTGTTTTTT
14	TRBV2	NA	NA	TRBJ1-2	CASSGSQGNVGYTF	TGTGCCAGCAGTGGATCTCAGGGGAATGTAGGCTACACCTTC
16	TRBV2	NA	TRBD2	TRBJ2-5	CASSVGLAGGLETQYF	TGTGCCAGCAGCGTCGGACTAGCGGGAGGGTTGGAGACCCAGTACTTC
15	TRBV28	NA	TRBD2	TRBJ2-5	CASRPGLAIQETQYF	TGTGCCAGCAGGCCGGGACTAGCGATCCAAGAGACCCAGTACTTC
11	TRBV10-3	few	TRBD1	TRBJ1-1	CATTGQAEAFF	TGTGCCACGACGGGACAGGCAGAAGCTTTCTTT
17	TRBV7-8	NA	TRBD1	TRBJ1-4	CASSPKRGTVTNEKLFF	TGTGCCAGCAGCCCTAAGAGGGGGACAGTCACTAATGAAAAACTGTTTTTT
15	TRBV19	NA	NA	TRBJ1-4	CASSISAGFNEKLFF	TGTGCCAGTAGTATTTCGGCAGGCTTTAATGAAAAACTGTTTTTT
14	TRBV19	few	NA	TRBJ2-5	CASSRRDYWETQYF	TGTGCCAGTAGTAGGAGGGATTATTGGGAGACCCAGTACTTC
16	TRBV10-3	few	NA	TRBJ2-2	CATQDPGEPRTGELFF	TGTGCCACACAAGACCCGGGGGAACCACGCACCGGGGAGCTGTTTTTT
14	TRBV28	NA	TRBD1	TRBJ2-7	CASSPGTGQYEQYF	TGTGCCAGCAGCCCCGGGACAGGGCAATACGAGCAGTACTTC
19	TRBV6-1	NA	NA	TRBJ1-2	CASSEIPDRLLHLSYGYTF	TGTGCCAGCAGTGAAATCCCCGACAGGTTGCTTCACCTCAGCTATGGCTACACCTTC